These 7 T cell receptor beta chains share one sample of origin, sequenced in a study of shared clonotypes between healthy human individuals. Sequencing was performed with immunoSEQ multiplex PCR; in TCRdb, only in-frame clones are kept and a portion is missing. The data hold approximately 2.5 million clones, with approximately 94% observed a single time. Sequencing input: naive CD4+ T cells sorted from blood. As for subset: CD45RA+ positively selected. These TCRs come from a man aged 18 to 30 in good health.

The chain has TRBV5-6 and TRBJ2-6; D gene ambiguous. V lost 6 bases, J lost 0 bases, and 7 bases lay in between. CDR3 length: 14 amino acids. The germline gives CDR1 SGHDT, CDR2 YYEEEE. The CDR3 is CASKLASGANVLTF. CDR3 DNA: TGTGCCAGCAAACTGGCCTCTGGGGCCAACGTCCTGACTTTC.

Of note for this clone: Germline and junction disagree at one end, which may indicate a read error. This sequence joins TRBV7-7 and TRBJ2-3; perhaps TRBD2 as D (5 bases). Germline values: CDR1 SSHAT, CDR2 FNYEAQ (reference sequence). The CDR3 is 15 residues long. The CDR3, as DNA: TGTGCTAGCAGCTTAGGGCTAGCTGGCCCAGATACGCAGTATTTT. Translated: CASSLGLAGPDTQYF.

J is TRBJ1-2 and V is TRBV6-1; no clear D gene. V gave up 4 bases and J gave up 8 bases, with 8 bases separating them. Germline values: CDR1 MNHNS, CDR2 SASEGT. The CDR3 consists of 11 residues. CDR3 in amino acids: CASSGRVGYTF. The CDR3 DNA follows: TGTGCCAGCAGTGGAAGGGTCGGCTACACCTTC.

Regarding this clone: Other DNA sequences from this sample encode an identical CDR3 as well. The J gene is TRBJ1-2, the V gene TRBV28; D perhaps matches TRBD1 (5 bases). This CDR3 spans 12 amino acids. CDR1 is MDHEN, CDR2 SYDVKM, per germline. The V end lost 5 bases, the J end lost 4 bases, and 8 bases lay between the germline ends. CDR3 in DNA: TGTGCCAGCAGTCCAGGGACCTATGGCTACACCTTC. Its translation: CASSPGTYGYTF.

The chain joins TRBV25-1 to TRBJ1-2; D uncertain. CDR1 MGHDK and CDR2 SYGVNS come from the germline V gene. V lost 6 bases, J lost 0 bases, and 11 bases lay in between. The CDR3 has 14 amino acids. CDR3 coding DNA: TGTGCCAGCAGCAGTGGAGGGTCTAACTATGGCTACACCTTC. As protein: CASSSGGSNYGYTF.

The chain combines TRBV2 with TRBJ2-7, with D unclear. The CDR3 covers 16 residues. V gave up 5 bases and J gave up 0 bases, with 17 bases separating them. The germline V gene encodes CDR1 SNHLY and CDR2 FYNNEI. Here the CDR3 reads CASSPEGWYSSYEQYF. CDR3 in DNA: TGTGCCAGCAGTCCTGAAGGGTGGTATAGCTCCTACGAGCAGTACTTC. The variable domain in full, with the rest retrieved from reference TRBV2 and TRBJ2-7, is EPEVTQTPSHQVTQMGQEVILRCVPISNHLYFYWYRQILGQKVEFLVSFYNNEISEKSEIFDDQFSVERPDGSNFTLKIRSTKLEDSAMYFCASSPEGWYSSYEQYFGPGTRLTVT.

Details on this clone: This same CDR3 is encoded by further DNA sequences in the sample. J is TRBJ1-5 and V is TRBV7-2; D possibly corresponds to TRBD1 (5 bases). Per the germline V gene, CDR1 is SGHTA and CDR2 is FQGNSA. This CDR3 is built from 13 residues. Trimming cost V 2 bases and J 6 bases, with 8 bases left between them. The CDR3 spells CASSLSGSQPQHF. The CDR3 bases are TGTGCCAGCAGCTTATCAGGGAGTCAGCCCCAGCATTTT. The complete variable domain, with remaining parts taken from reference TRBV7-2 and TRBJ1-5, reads GAGVSQSPSNKVTEKGKDVELRCDPISGHTALYWYRQSLGQGLEFLIYFQGNSAPDKSGLPSDRFSAERTGGSVSTLTIQRTQQEDSAVYLCASSLSGSQPQHFGDGTRLSIL.